Listed here are 5 T cell receptor beta chains from one sample, sequenced in a study of T cells after posttransplantation cyclophosphamide (dated by TCRdb to 2015 to 2016). The control group consisted of around 10 patients who received myeloablative marrow transplants with methotrexate plus a calcineurin inhibitor and who were sampled 1 year after transplant. Libraries came from the immunoSEQ multiplex PCR assay. Not all clones reach the TCRdb copy of this immuneACCESS table, which keeps in-frame sequences only. Checked studies attribute under half of the gap to unresolved V genes and leave the rest unexplained. The sample table contains around 9,400 clones; only one count was recorded for 89% of them. Of the sample, 4.2% falls within the top ten clones. This material consisted of PBMCs, taken 420 to 450 days after allogeneic stem cell transplant with calcineurin inhibitor and methotrexate. These receptors all come from a male patient in his fifties who received an allogeneic stem cell transplant from an unrelated donor, was CMV-positive, and had chronic GVHD only. Donor T cells from the graft may be present among the T cells after a transplant.

The chain employs TRBV28 and TRBJ1-2; no reliable D call. There are 15 residues in the CDR3. Germline lookup yields CDR1 MDHEN and CDR2 SYDVKM. Trimming shortened V by 4 bases and J by 5 bases, and 17 bases separated the two germline ends. The CDR3 is CASSSPFIRGYGYTF. The CDR3 DNA sequence: TGTGCCAGCAGTTCCCCTTTTATACGAGGTTATGGCTACACCTTC.

The V gene is TRBV6-1, the J gene TRBJ2-7; a possible D gene is TRBD1 (5 bases). V was clipped by 7 bases and J by 1 base, with 14 bases between them. CDR3 length equals 14 residues. CDR1 and CDR2 (germline): MNHNS, SASEGT. DNA of the CDR3: TGTGCCAGCACAGGGTGGGCACTTTCCTACGAGCAGTACTTC. Amino acids: CASTGWALSYEQYF.

This chain connects TRBV11-2 to TRBJ2-1, with TRBD2 matching 12 bases. The CDR3 is 17 residues long. The V and J ends lost 5 bases and 4 bases, in that order; junction bases with no gene match: 9. Germline CDR1 reads SGHAT; CDR2 reads FQNNGV. The CDR3 DNA reads TGTGCCAGCAGCCCTAGGACTAGCGGGACTAAATACAATGAGCAGTTCTTC. Protein product: CASSPRTSGTKYNEQFF.

J is TRBJ2-7 and V is TRBV4-1; 12 bases fit TRBD2. The CDR3 length is 16 residues. V trimming: 0 bases; J trimming: 7 bases; junction bases outside the gene matches: 7. The germline gives CDR1 MGHRA, CDR2 YSYEKL. CDR3 nucleotide sequence: TGCGCCAGCAGCCAAGATCTAGCGGGGGGGCTTGTGGAGCAGTACTTC. This sequence encodes CASSQDLAGGLVEQYF.

V gene TRBV6-5 combines with J gene TRBJ1-4; TRBD1 matches 8 bases. Germline V gene sequence: CDR1 MNHEY, CDR2 SVGAGI. Trimming took 10 bases from V and 6 from J; bases not matched to a gene: 7. The CDR3 has 13 amino acids. Here the CDR3 reads CATQRTGHEKLFF. The CDR3 DNA sequence: TGTGCCACCCAACGGACAGGGCATGAAAAACTGTTTTTT.